This T cell receptor beta chain was sequenced for a study of blood T cells in healthy people across ages. Study results and limitations: While age rose, TCR beta diversity per million T cells dropped in a roughly linear way.

With respect to this clonotype: Antigen specificity is unknown.

V was clipped by 2 bases and J by 7 bases, with 16 bases between them. CDR1 is LGHNA and CDR2 is YSLEER in the germline V gene. The CDR3 is 15 amino acids. It was with a sample-barcoded 5' primer and a J-beta primer mix that a second PCR of about 6 to 12 cycles was run. One entry per CDR3 protein, called by TCRdb with MiXCR from the 5' RACE reads. The table has about 1,500,000 distinct CDR3 sequences, approximately 42% seen once. The material sequenced was blood. The chain combines TRBV4-3 with TRBJ2-3; possibly TRBD2 for D (6 bases). This clonotype was sampled from a woman younger than 30 in good health. CDR3 in amino acids: CASSQIRGNGNTQYF. CDR3 in DNA: TGCGCCAGCAGCCAAATACGGGGGAACGGGAATACGCAGTATTTT.